These 22 T cell receptor beta chains were all obtained from the same sample, sequenced in a study of blood T cell repertoires in COVID-19. TCRdb's table, derived via immunoSEQ multiplex PCR, lists solely in-frame clones and lacks some. The profile shows about 440,000 clones, roughly nine tenths of them singletons. Material: PBMCs or T cells enriched from blood (not recorded which). These receptors all come from a woman between 18 and 29 years old with acute COVID-19.

V and J are TRBV4-2 and TRBJ1-1; possible D gene TRBD1, 5 bases. Germline assignment: CDR1 LGHNA and CDR2 YNFKEQ. V gave up 0 bases and J gave up 3 bases, with 11 bases separating them. The CDR3 is made up of 15 amino acids. CDR3 sequence reads: CASSQEGAKDTEAFF. The CDR3 DNA is TGTGCCAGCAGCCAAGAAGGGGCGAAGGACACTGAAGCTTTCTTT.

The chain carries TRBV12-5 and TRBJ1-1; unclear D gene. The CDR3 consists of 19 residues. The V gene lost 6 bases and the J gene lost 1 base, with 27 bases spanning the gap. Germline values: CDR1 LGHNT, CDR2 FRNRAP. The CDR3 coding sequence is TGTGCTAGTGGATTCCAATTGCCTGTCTTTCGCGGTCAGAACACTGAAGCTTTCTTT. Its protein is CASGFQLPVFRGQNTEAFF. Using reference TRBV12-5 and TRBJ1-1 for the parts outside the CDR3, the full variable domain is DARVTQTPRHKVTEMGQEVTMRCQPILGHNTVFWYRQTMMQGLELLAYFRNRAPLDDSGMPKDRFSAEMPDATLATLKIQPSEPRDSAVYFCASGFQLPVFRGQNTEAFFGQGTRLTVV.

The chain links TRBV18 to TRBJ2-3; 14 nucleotides agree with TRBD2. V lost 3 bases, J lost 4 bases, and 3 bases stayed unmatched. This CDR3 spans 16 amino acids. Germline CDR1 reads KGHSH; CDR2 reads LQKENI. CDR3: CASSPGTSGGPDTQYF. CDR3 DNA: TGTGCCAGCTCACCTGGGACTAGCGGGGGACCAGATACGCAGTATTTT.

The gene calls are TRBV19 and TRBJ1-1; D ambiguous. V lost 5 bases, J lost 2 bases, and 12 bases lay in between. Germline-derived CDR1 and CDR2 are LNHDA and SQIVND (reference sequence). The length of the CDR3 is 14 residues. CDR3 coding DNA: TGTGCCAGTAGTTTGCTCGGGGAAAACACTGAAGCTTTCTTT. As protein: CASSLLGENTEAFF.

The chain joins TRBV6-5 to TRBJ1-5, with no clear D. From germline, CDR1 is MNHEY and CDR2 SVGAGI. The CDR3 runs to 16 residues. V was shortened by 2 bases and J by 2 bases, with 13 bases between the two germline ends. The CDR3 DNA is TGTGCCAGCAGTTACGGCCCAGGAGGCGGCAATCAGCCCCAGCATTTT. This encodes CASSYGPGGGNQPQHF.

The V gene is TRBV7-9, the J gene TRBJ1-4, with D tentatively TRBD1 (5 bases). This CDR3 has 11 residues. Germline values: CDR1 SEHNR, CDR2 FQNEAQ (reference sequence). The ends were cut back, 2 bases at V and 12 bases at J, with 7 bases in the middle. The CDR3 DNA reads as TGTGCCAGCAGCTTATCAGGGCAACTGTTTTTT. It yields the protein CASSLSGQLFF.

The chain links TRBV28 to TRBJ1-5; D might be TRBD1 (6 bases). Germline V gene lookup returns CDR1 MDHEN and CDR2 SYDVKM. This CDR3 is 15 amino acids long. V lost 5 bases, J lost 6 bases, and 17 bases lay in between. The CDR3 DNA is TGTGCCAGCAGTCGACAGGAATCCAGGGGTCAGCCCCAGCATTTT. Encoded protein: CASSRQESRGQPQHF. Variable domain in full (rest from reference TRBV28 and TRBJ1-5): DVKVTQSSRYLVKRTGEKVFLECVQDMDHENMFWYRQDPGLGLRLIYFSYDVKMKEKGDIPEGYSVSREKKERFSLILESASTNQTSMYLCASSRQESRGQPQHFGDGTRLSIL.

This chain uses TRBV5-5 with TRBJ1-3; D possibly corresponds to TRBD1 (5 bases). The ends were cut back, 2 bases at V and 1 base at J, with 7 bases in the middle. In germline, CDR1 is SGHKS, CDR2 YYEKEE (reference sequence). CDR3 length: 14 residues. DNA for the CDR3: TGTGCCAGCAGCTTCGGGGGATCTGGAAACACCATATATTTT. Residues: CASSFGGSGNTIYF.

The V and J genes are TRBV7-2 and TRBJ1-2; TRBD1 matches at 9 bases. The CDR3 loop spans 13 amino acids. The V segment lost 5 bases and the J segment 10 bases; nucleotides outside the gene matches: 8. Germline V gene data show CDR1 as SGHTA and CDR2 as FQGNSA. The CDR3 spells CASSPRQGGYYTF. The CDR3 DNA reads as TGTGCCAGCAGCCCGCGACAGGGGGGCTACTACACCTTC. Looking up the rest from reference TRBV7-2 and TRBJ1-2 gives the full variable domain: GAGVSQSPSNKVTEKGKDVELRCDPISGHTALYWYRQSLGQGLEFLIYFQGNSAPDKSGLPSDRFSAERTGGSVSTLTIQRTQQEDSAVYLCASSPRQGGYYTFGSGTRLTVV.

This chain connects TRBV10-2 to TRBJ1-2; 8 bases are shared with TRBD1. Germline CDR1 reads WSHSY; CDR2 reads SAAADI. Trimming at V came to 6 bases and at J to 4 bases, leaving 10 bases not matched to a gene. The CDR3 has 15 residues. The CDR3 bases are TGCGCCAGCAGCGTCCCAGGGGGCGAGAGCTATGGCTACACCTTC. It translates to CASSVPGGESYGYTF.

This clone was found many times. The V call is TRBV5-5, the J call TRBJ1-2, with D possibly being TRBD1 (6 bases). The CDR3 contains 14 residues. V lost 4 bases, J lost 0 bases, and 10 bases lay in between. Germline V CDR1 and CDR2: SGHKS, YYEKEE (reference sequence). The CDR3 region has the DNA TGTGCCAGCAGCCCAGACAGGTCTAACTATGGCTACACCTTC. This codes for CASSPDRSNYGYTF.

The chain links TRBV27 to TRBJ2-3; D may be TRBD2 (6 bases). The V end was cut by 7 bases, the J end by 0 bases, with 20 bases between. This CDR3 has 17 amino acids. In germline, CDR1 is MNHEY, CDR2 SMNVEV (reference sequence). In nucleotides, the CDR3 is TGTGCCAGCACCAGTCTTAGGGCGGGGCCCAGCACAGATACGCAGTATTTT. Translation gives CASTSLRAGPSTDTQYF.

This clone occurred a few times. The chain is built from TRBV2 and TRBJ1-1, with a weak D call TRBD1 (6 bases). V gave up 10 bases and J gave up 2 bases, with 14 bases separating them. Germline CDR1 SNHLY, CDR2 FYNNEI. The CDR3 has 13 residues. This CDR3 reads CATGDKPNTEAFF. The DNA of the CDR3 is TGTGCCACCGGGGACAAACCAAACACTGAAGCTTTCTTT.

The V gene is TRBV7-9, the J gene TRBJ1-4; D call uncertain. Trimming left V 1 base short and J 2 bases short, with 8 bases between. This CDR3 is 15 amino acids long. CDR1 SEHNR and CDR2 FQNEAQ come from the germline V gene (reference sequence). This chain's CDR3 is CASSLVRPTNEKLFF. In nucleotides, the CDR3 is TGTGCCAGCAGCTTAGTCAGGCCGACTAATGAAAAACTGTTTTTT.

The chain links TRBV27 to TRBJ1-2; D gene ambiguous. Between the trimmed V and J ends, which lost 3 bases and 7 bases, there was a span of 12 bases. Germline-derived CDR1 and CDR2 are MNHEY and SMNVEV (reference sequence). The CDR3 covers 13 residues. CDR3 sequence reads: CASSFLPSSGYTF. The CDR3 DNA follows: TGTGCCAGCAGTTTCCTCCCAAGTAGTGGCTACACCTTC.

V usage is TRBV6-1 and J usage is TRBJ1-2; D gene uncertain. Germline loops: CDR1 MNHNS, CDR2 SASEGT. The germline V and J ends were trimmed by 1 base and 4 bases, with 19 bases remaining between them. There are 17 residues in the CDR3. This CDR3 reads CASSEELYGGDSYGYTF. CDR3 DNA sequence: TGTGCCAGCAGTGAAGAGTTATATGGAGGAGATTCCTATGGCTACACCTTC.

This clone has just one count. The chain has TRBV30 and TRBJ2-1; unclear D gene. V dropped 0 bases and J dropped 4 bases, with 7 bases sitting between them. The germline V gene encodes CDR1 GTSNPN and CDR2 SVGIG (reference sequence). This CDR3 contains 13 residues. The CDR3 nucleotides read TGTGCCTGGAGTGTTTTTCGTTACAATGAGCAGTTCTTC. Translated, it gives CAWSVFRYNEQFF.

The rearrangement links TRBV12-3 or TRBV12-4 to TRBJ2-3, with D unclear. This CDR3 contains 12 residues. V shed 2 bases and J shed 6 bases, with 6 bases lying between them. The CDR3: CASSLNSDTQYF. The CDR3 DNA reads TGTGCCAGCAGTTTAAATTCTGATACGCAGTATTTT.

The gene calls are TRBV29-1 and TRBJ2-1, with TRBD1 identical over 7 bases. Germline V gene data show CDR1 as SQVTM and CDR2 as ANQGSEA. V shed 7 bases and J 0 bases; nucleotides not matched to a gene: 6. The CDR3 spans 14 residues. CDR3 protein: CSAPDRRSYNEQFF. In DNA form, the CDR3 reads TGCAGCGCCCCGGACAGGCGCTCCTACAATGAGCAGTTCTTC.

The gene calls are TRBV6-5 and TRBJ2-7; tentative D call: TRBD1 (6 bases). Germline values: CDR1 MNHEY, CDR2 SVGAGI. Trimming stripped 2 bases from V and 3 bases from J, with 14 bases between. This CDR3 comprises 15 residues. The CDR3 sequence is CASSYGSDSSYEQYF. The DNA for the CDR3 is TGTGCCAGCAGTTACGGTTCGGACAGTAGCTACGAGCAGTACTTC.

This chain links TRBV28 with TRBJ2-1; TRBD1 is a possible D gene (5 bases). Germline V lookup: CDR1 MDHEN, CDR2 SYDVKM. The V end was cut by 7 bases, the J end by 3 bases, with 7 bases between. The CDR3 covers 12 residues. CDR3 nucleotide sequence: TGTGCCAGCATAGACAGCTACAATGAGCAGTTCTTC. It translates to CASIDSYNEQFF.

The chain links TRBV4-1 to TRBJ1-3; TRBD1 aligns across 7 bases. CDR1 is MGHRA, CDR2 YSYEKL, per germline. This CDR3 is 15 amino acids long. The ends lost 3 bases at V and 4 bases at J; junction bases unmatched: 6. The CDR3 protein is CASSQETGSGNTIYF. The DNA for the CDR3 is TGCGCCAGCAGCCAGGAGACAGGGTCCGGAAACACCATATATTTT.